The TCR beta chain described here comes from a study of T cells in localized non-small cell lung cancer. Broader study findings: A raised T cell density in blood coincided with lengthier overall survival. Uninvolved adjacent lung showed the highest T cell clonality, exceeding tumor. Only one tumor region went through sequencing, so heterogeneity may still be there. A median of around 58 clones ranked among the top 100 in tumor appeared in adjacent lung.

Some clones are missing from TCRdb's copy, which holds only in-frame ones; the method was immunoSEQ multiplex PCR. The data hold about 28,000 clones, with around 90% observed a single time. The germline CDR1 and CDR2 sequences are SGHTA and FQGTGA. There are 17 residues in the CDR3. V gave up 5 bases and J gave up 2 bases; unmatched junction bases: 10. With regard to this clone: Antigen specificity is unknown.

The specimen comprised peripheral blood, sampled before any cancer treatment. The source of this sequence is a male donor at least 60 years old with stage I lung adenocarcinoma. This chain links TRBV7-3 with TRBJ1-2, with 11 nucleotides matching TRBD1. The CDR3 DNA follows: TGTGCCAGCAGCGGAAGGACAGGGGGCAGGAGGAACTATGGCTACACCTTC. Translating it yields CASSGRTGGRRNYGYTF.